The entry that follows covers one TCR beta chain sequence. Its target is unknown. The record originates from a study of response to subunit inactivated influenza vaccine. Study results and limitations: With each seasonal influenza vaccination, the authors suggested, few new T cells are recruited.

TCRdb re-derived calls from the RT-PCR reads in MiXCR, one entry per CDR3 protein. The table records 650,000 to 700,000 distinct CDR3 sequences, 15% to 18% of them present only once. This receptor was identified in a man in his forties or fifties who received an inactivated influenza vaccine. Sequenced material: PBMCs from blood, taken roughly 12 days after vaccination.

Here the CDR3 DNA reads TGTGCCATCAGTGAGACTAGCGGGGTGTACAATGAGCAGTTCTTC. This sequence encodes CAISETSGVYNEQFF. The chain joins TRBV10-3 to TRBJ2-1; 10 bases map to TRBD2. Germline V lookup: CDR1 ENHRY, CDR2 SYGVKD. The CDR3 is made up of 15 amino acids. With 2 bases clipped from V and 4 bases from J, the junction kept 2 bases outside the gene matches.